This TCR beta chain appears in the sequencing data of a study of cytomegalovirus exposure and HLA in healthy donors. Overall study context: The Caucasian-associated ancestry cluster contained approximately 81% of the roughly 370 genotyped donors.

Concerning this clone: Antigen: not known.

The PCR made use of 60 Vbeta and 13 Jbeta primers. Clones were read by immunoSEQ multiplex PCR, and TCRdb kept only the in-frame ones, dropping some. The sample contains about 120,000 clones, about three quarters of which appear only once. Per the germline V gene, CDR1 is SGHDT and CDR2 is YYEEEE. The CDR3 runs to 13 residues. The germline V and J ends were trimmed by 1 base and 3 bases, with 6 bases remaining between them. Study-level points and caveats: The authors listed approximately 160 TCR beta chains as cytomegalovirus-associated. Rarity characterized most TCR sequences, yet some public TCRs appeared in many donors. A link between a missense DCLRE1C variant and TCR beta V- and J-gene trimming emerged from a later analysis.

The chain has TRBV5-6 and TRBJ2-3, with D perhaps TRBD1 (6 bases). Sample: PBMCs. This TCR came from a woman aged 25 to 39 in good health and CMV-seropositive. The CDR3: CASSLRGTDTQYF. In DNA form, the CDR3 reads TGTGCCAGCAGCTTGAGGGGGACAGATACGCAGTATTTT.